The rows below give T cell receptor beta chains drawn from one sample of a study of human T cells and chemical hapten exposure. Each CDR3 protein gets one entry after TCRdb re-called the RACE reads with MiXCR. The sample has 300,000 to 450,000 distinct CDR3 sequences; around 4.8% are singletons. Sequenced here: whole blood, sampled in connection with sensitization to the hapten diphenylcyclopropenone (DPC). These receptors all come from a woman between 45 and 60 years old with alopecia areata. Some clones in this sample may be carry-over from other donors' samples. CDR3s include the opening cysteine and the closing phenylalanine or tryptophan. A D gene is named only where the DNA matches it firmly. Clone sizes are given selectively: once, few, many, or a class where the clone is expanded.

J gene,V gene,clone size,D gene,CDR3 DNA,CDR3 protein
TRBJ2-3,TRBV7-7,few,NA,TGTGCCAGCAGCTTAGGTGTCCGGCACACAGATACGCAGTATTTT,CASSLGVRHTDTQYF
TRBJ2-7,TRBV28,NA,NA,TGTGCCAGCAGTACCCTAGAAGAGCAGTACTTC,CASSTLEEQYF
TRBJ2-7,TRBV7-6,NA,TRBD2,TGTGCCAGCAGCTTAGAGCCCAGGACGGGGGGCGAGCAGTACTTC,CASSLEPRTGGEQYF
TRBJ1-5,TRBV18,few,NA,TGTGCCAGCTCACCAGTCAGGGAGAATCAGCCCCAGCATTTT,CASSPVRENQPQHF
TRBJ1-2,TRBV4-3,few,NA,TGCGCCAGCAGCCAAGGACAGTTAAGCTATGGCTACACCTTC,CASSQGQLSYGYTF
TRBJ2-7,TRBV28,few,NA,TGTGCCAGCAGATCCGGGGGGCGCGGCGAGCAGTACTTC,CASRSGGRGEQYF
TRBJ2-7,TRBV27,few,TRBD1,TGTGCCAGCAGCCTGACAGGGGGCTGGTACGAGCAGTACTTC,CASSLTGGWYEQYF
TRBJ2-1,TRBV5-4,many,NA,TGTGCCAGCAGCGGAGGGACGGAGCGACCGGAGCAGTTCTTC,CASSGGTERPEQFF
TRBJ2-6,TRBV24-1,many,NA,TGTGCCACCAGCAGTGGGGCCAACGTCCTGACTTTC,CATSSGANVLTF
TRBJ2-1,TRBV6-5,NA,NA,TGTGCCAGCACCAGGACTGGAAGCTCCTACAATGAGCAGTTCTTC,CASTRTGSSYNEQFF
TRBJ2-1,TRBV28,many,TRBD2,TGTGCCAGCAGCCCAGCGGGAGGATTCTACAATGAGCAGTTCTTC,CASSPAGGFYNEQFF
TRBJ2-3,TRBV7-2,many,TRBD2,TGTGCCAGCAGCTCGACTAGCGGGAGAGTTGGAGATACGCAGTATTTT,CASSSTSGRVGDTQYF
TRBJ1-3,TRBV10-2,few,NA,NA,CASSPSAPGNTIYF
TRBJ2-7,TRBV10-3,many,TRBD2,TGTGCCATCAGTGAGGGGAGGGTCTACGAGCAGTACTTC,CAISEGRVYEQYF
TRBJ1-1,TRBV6-1,few,NA,TGTGCCAGCAGTTCCACTCTGGGCGCTTTCTTT,CASSSTLGAFF
TRBJ2-1,TRBV18,many,NA,TGTGCCAGCTCCCCGACAGGCGCTGAGCAGTTCTTC,CASSPTGAEQFF
TRBJ2-7,TRBV7-3,few,NA,TGTGCCAGCAGCTTAGGGCCAGGGATACTGCAAGAGCAGTACTTC,CASSLGPGILQEQYF
TRBJ1-5,TRBV3-1,many,NA,TGTGCCAGCAGCCAAGAGCCGGGGCTCTGGGGGCCCCAGCATTTT,CASSQEPGLWGPQHF
TRBJ2-4,TRBV7-2,many,NA,TGTGCCAGCAGCTTAGTCGGGCTAGCCAAAAACATTCAGTACTTC,CASSLVGLAKNIQYF
TRBJ1-1,TRBV13,NA,TRBD1,TGTGCCAGCAGCTCCCGGGACAGGAAATCGAACACTGAAGCTTTCTTT,CASSSRDRKSNTEAFF
TRBJ2-6,TRBV29-1,many,TRBD1,TGCAGCGTTCTACAACAGGGGGCGAATGGGGCCAACGTCCTGACTTTC,CSVLQQGANGANVLTF
TRBJ1-1,TRBV7-9,many,NA,TGTGCCAGCAGCTTTACGGGTCTGCGGGGGTCGAACACTGAAGCTTTCTTT,CASSFTGLRGSNTEAFF
TRBJ1-1,TRBV5-4,few,TRBD1,TGTGCCAGCAGCTTGGGGACAGGGGGAACGAACACTGAAGCTTTCTTT,CASSLGTGGTNTEAFF
TRBJ2-3,TRBV7-8,many,NA,TGTGCCAGCAGCTTGATTTTGGGTGACGGCACAGATACGCAGTATTTT,CASSLILGDGTDTQYF
TRBJ2-1,TRBV12-3/TRBV12-4,many,NA,TGTGCCAGCAGTATAGGGGTTGAGCAGTTCTTC,CASSIGVEQFF
TRBJ1-2,TRBV12-5,few,NA,TGTGCTAGTGCCCTTGGGCGAGGGAACAGGGAGTATAACTATGGCTACACCTTC,CASALGRGNREYNYGYTF
TRBJ2-3,TRBV10-3,many,TRBD2,TGTGCCATCAGTGGGGAGGGGCTAGCGGGAAGTCCAGATACGCAGTATTTT,CAISGEGLAGSPDTQYF
TRBJ1-1,TRBV30,NA,NA,TGTGCCTGGACGAGGGGCGCAGACACTGAAGCTTTCTTT,CAWTRGADTEAFF
TRBJ1-1,TRBV4-1,many,NA,TGCGCCAGCAGGCCCCTCCGGGGGGGGCCCGAAGCTTTCTTT,CASRPLRGGPEAFF
TRBJ2-1,TRBV20-1,many,NA,TGCAGTGCTAGCCCGACCCAGATTGAGCAGTTCTTC,CSASPTQIEQFF
TRBJ1-1,TRBV12-3/TRBV12-4,NA,NA,TGTGCCAGCTCCGGAAGTAGTACGAGGGAAGCTTTCTTT,CASSGSSTREAFF
TRBJ2-7,TRBV7-9,many,TRBD1,TGTGCCAGCAGTGGGACAGCCAGCTCCTACGAGCAGTACTTC,CASSGTASSYEQYF
TRBJ1-1,TRBV6-1,NA,NA,TGTGCCAGCACCCGGACAGCCGAAGCTTTCTTT,CASTRTAEAFF
TRBJ2-6,TRBV3-1,NA,TRBD1,TGTGCCAGCAGCCGATTCCCGGGACAGGTCTCTGGGGCCAACGTCCTGACTTTC,CASSRFPGQVSGANVLTF
TRBJ2-3,TRBV10-3,many,TRBD1,TGTGCCATCAGTGATCGGACAGGTGGCACAGATACGCAGTATTTT,CAISDRTGGTDTQYF
TRBJ2-3,TRBV20-1,NA,TRBD1,TGCAGTGCTGCCCGGGACAGGGTGGACAGATCAGATACGCAGTATTTT,CSAARDRVDRSDTQYF
TRBJ2-1,TRBV7-8,few,NA,TGTGCCAGCAGCTTAGGAGGGGGGGCGGTGGGTCCCTACAATGAGCAGTTCTTC,CASSLGGGAVGPYNEQFF
TRBJ2-3,TRBV12-3/TRBV12-4,few,NA,TGTGCCAGCAGTCTTGTCCGGGGCGGCACAGATACGCAGTATTTT,CASSLVRGGTDTQYF
TRBJ2-2,TRBV24-1,few,TRBD2,TGTGCCACCAGTGACTTTACTAGCGGCACCGGGGAGCTGTTTTTT,CATSDFTSGTGELFF
TRBJ1-5,TRBV28,many,NA,TGTGCCAGCAGGGGGACGAGCAATCAGCCCCAGCATTTT,CASRGTSNQPQHF
TRBJ1-5,TRBV5-1,many,NA,TGCGCCAGCAGCCTGAGGACGGGGGATCAGCCCCAGCATTTT,CASSLRTGDQPQHF
TRBJ1-5,TRBV24-1,many,NA,TGTGCCACCAGTGATAAGCTCAGCAATCAGCCCCAGCATTTT,CATSDKLSNQPQHF
TRBJ2-4,TRBV6-5,many,TRBD1,TGTGCCAGCAGGGGATCAGGGGGCGAGGGAAACATTCAGTACTTC,CASRGSGGEGNIQYF
TRBJ2-1,TRBV6-1,few,NA,TGTGCCAGCAGTGATCTCCGGGGTAGAAGTCGCAATGAGCAGTTCTTC,CASSDLRGRSRNEQFF
TRBJ2-4,TRBV12-3/TRBV12-4,many,TRBD1,TGTGCCAGCAGTTTCGGGGACAGTAAAAACATTCAGTACTTC,CASSFGDSKNIQYF
TRBJ1-1,TRBV28,few,NA,TGTGCCAGCAGTTTGTCCGCCCGTGAAGCTTTCTTT,CASSLSAREAFF
TRBJ2-7,TRBV11-2,many,TRBD2,TGTGCCAGCAGCTTAGTAGCGGGGGGCCGATACGAGCAGTACTTC,CASSLVAGGRYEQYF
TRBJ2-7,TRBV5-1,many,TRBD1,TGCGCCAGCAGCTTAGACAGGGGGAACTACGAGCAGTACTTC,CASSLDRGNYEQYF
TRBJ1-6,TRBV20-1,few,NA,TGCAGTGCTAGCGCCGACACGGGGTCACCCCTCCACTTT,CSASADTGSPLHF
TRBJ2-7,TRBV28,few,NA,TGTGCCAGCAGTTTCGGGGGAGACCCTTGGGAGCAGTACTTC,CASSFGGDPWEQYF
TRBJ2-2,TRBV5-4,few,NA,TGTGCCAGCAGAACCGGGCTCCTGAACACCGGGGAGCTGTTTTTT,CASRTGLLNTGELFF
TRBJ1-6,TRBV12-3/TRBV12-4,many,TRBD1,TGTGCCAGCAGTTTGGACAGGAGCTCCTATAATTCACCCCTCCACTTT,CASSLDRSSYNSPLHF
TRBJ1-4,TRBV29-1,few,NA,TGCAGCGTCGGAAACCGAGGGATGGCTAATGAAAAACTGTTTTTT,CSVGNRGMANEKLFF